This TCR beta chain stems from a study of blood T cell repertoires in COVID-19. Across the study: In each case, the material was cDNA or gDNA derived from T cells, B-cell-depleted T cells, or PBMCs.

The authors' processing: Reference gene primer amplification yielded estimated nucleated cell counts. The table came from immunoSEQ multiplex PCR; TCRdb's copy has only in-frame clones and leaves some out. V and J calls and clone size are those listed in that table; D and trimming were worked out from the DNA. The sample holds some 670,000 clones, 70% to 90% seen once. The receptor was derived from a woman aged 18-29 years with acute or convalescent COVID-19. Sequenced sample: peripheral blood.

CDR3 amino acids: CASSPGDEKLFF. The DNA for the CDR3 is TGTGCCAGCTCACCCGGGGATGAAAAACTGTTTTTT. V and J are TRBV18 and TRBJ1-4; D gene unclear. The V gene lost 3 bases and the J gene lost 6 bases, with 5 bases spanning the gap. Germline V gives CDR1 KGHSH, CDR2 LQKENI. CDR3 length equals 12 residues.